The subject of this entry is one T cell receptor (beta chain). Its specificity is unknown. Distinct nucleotide sequences in the sample also encode this CDR3. The CDR3 sequence is 10 residues long. The V gene's germline CDR1 is DFQATT and CDR2 SNEGSKA (reference sequence). The V and J ends lost 5 bases and 3 bases respectively, with 5 bases between them. The sample originates from a study of shared clonotypes between healthy human individuals. Study-wide points: The naive CD4 repertoires of several donors were compared, and roughly 5.1% of clonotypes were shared.

Some clones are missing from TCRdb's copy, which holds only in-frame ones; the method was immunoSEQ multiplex PCR. The table records roughly 2 million clones, around 95% of them present only once. Everyone who donated was a Caucasian adult who lived in Nashville, Tennessee. CD45RA-negative memory and CD45RA+ naive subsets were split from the CD4+ cells. Sequenced material: naive CD4+ T cells sorted from blood. Subset in this sample: CD45RA+ positively selected. This sequence joins TRBV20-1 and TRBJ2-7, with unresolved D. The sequence was collected from a man between 18 and 29 years old in good health. The CDR3 sequence is CSALDYEQYF. For the CDR3, the DNA is TGCAGTGCTTTAGACTACGAGCAGTACTTC.